The clone carrying this TCR beta chain was seen only a few times. Its matching antigen is unknown. This sample stems from a study of cytomegalovirus exposure and HLA in healthy donors. Every donor was a healthy person donating bone marrow. Use of 60 Vbeta and 13 Jbeta primers characterized the PCR. The method was immunoSEQ multiplex PCR; TCRdb's version includes in-frame clones alone and lacks a portion of them. Among 130,000 to 150,000 clones, roughly 10% were seen once, and the ten largest hold approximately 2%. Whole-study findings and limits: Researchers catalogued roughly 170 TCR beta chains as cytomegalovirus-associated. Some V segments (TRBV6-2 and TRBV6-3 among them) were excluded as indistinguishable.

V was cut by 1 base and J by 3 bases, with 7 bases left in between. This CDR3 contains 13 residues. CDR1 and CDR2 from the germline V gene are LGHNA and YSLEER. The sequenced sample consisted of PBMCs. This chain connects TRBV4-3 to TRBJ2-7, with D perhaps matching TRBD2 (6 bases). This clonotype was sampled from a male donor in good health and CMV-seronegative. CDR3 in amino acids: CASSQAGVYEQYF. The CDR3 bases are TGCGCCAGCAGCCAAGCGGGGGTCTACGAGCAGTACTTC.